These T cell receptor beta chains were read from a single sample in a study of T cells in Graves' hyperthyroidism and ophthalmopathy. TCRdb redid the calling of the multiplex PCR reads with MiXCR, one entry per CDR3 protein. Here the sample spans about 400,000 distinct CDR3 sequences, about 15% being singletons. The sequenced sample was blood. The receptors stem from a woman aged 30 to 39 with Graves' hyperthyroidism. Each CDR3 is given with its conserved first and last residue. The D gene is left open where the match is weak. Size is stated for part of the rows, as once, few or many counts, or as a class when the clone is expanded.

J	size	D	V	DNA	CDR3
TRBJ2-7	many	TRBD2	TRBV6-1	TGTGCCAGCACCATTTCCCTAAGGACTAGCGGGAATTACGAGCAGTACTTC	CASTISLRTSGNYEQYF
TRBJ1-1	many	.	TRBV11-2	TGTGCCAGCAGCTTAGTCCCCCCAGCTTTCTTT	CASSLVPPAFF
TRBJ2-6	few	.	TRBV7-9	TGTGCCAGCCCGGTTCGATCTGGGGCCAACGTCCTGACTTTC	CASPVRSGANVLTF
TRBJ2-7	many	.	TRBV2	TGTGCCAGCAGTCCGAACGGTTTGGGCGAGCAGTACTTC	CASSPNGLGEQYF
TRBJ2-7	many	TRBD1	TRBV6-1	TGTGCCAGCAGCTGGACCGGGACAGATGGCTACGAGCAGTACTTC	CASSWTGTDGYEQYF
TRBJ1-1	.	.	TRBV5-4	TGTGCCAGCAGCTTGGTTGGGGCCACTGAAGCTTTCTTT	CASSLVGATEAFF
TRBJ1-5	.	.	TRBV29-1	TGCAGCGCTTCTGAGGAGGCAAGCAATCAGCCCCAGCATTTT	CSASEEASNQPQHF
TRBJ1-2	many	.	TRBV12-3/TRBV12-4	TGTGCCAGCAGTTTTCGGGGGGCAGCGATATCTTCCTACACCTTC	CASSFRGAAISSYTF
TRBJ2-7	.	.	TRBV9	TGTGCCAGCAGCGTACAAGGGGGGACCTCCTACGAGCAGTACTTC	CASSVQGGTSYEQYF
TRBJ2-1	.	TRBD2	TRBV20-1	TGCAGTGCGACCGGGACTATTTACAATGAGCAGTTCTTC	CSATGTIYNEQFF
TRBJ2-1	few	.	TRBV29-1	TGCAGCGTTTTGGACAATGAGCAGTTCTTC	CSVLDNEQFF
TRBJ2-2	.	.	TRBV4-2	TGTGCCAGCAGCCAAGTGGGGATGGGGGTGAGCACCGGGGAGCTGTTTTTT	CASSQVGMGVSTGELFF
TRBJ2-7	many	.	TRBV30	TGTGCCTGGAGTGCGATAGCAGCCTACGAGCAGTACTTC	CAWSAIAAYEQYF
TRBJ2-1	few	.	TRBV25-1	TGTGCCAGCAGTGGGAGCGGTCCCGTCTACAATGAGCAGTTCTTC	CASSGSGPVYNEQFF
TRBJ2-3	few	TRBD2	TRBV28	TGTGCCAGCAATAAGGCGACTAGCGGCCCTGTCACAGATACGCAGTATTTT	CASNKATSGPVTDTQYF
TRBJ2-2	many	TRBD2	TRBV9	TGTGCCAGCAGCGTAGACGGTAGCGGGACGAACACCGGGGAGCTGTTTTTT	CASSVDGSGTNTGELFF
TRBJ1-4	few	.	TRBV20-1	TGCAGTGCTAGAAGGACAGCTTCAAATGAAAAACTGTTTTTT	CSARRTASNEKLFF
TRBJ2-1	many	TRBD2	TRBV7-2	TGTGCCAGCAGACCGAGACTAGCGGAACCTAATGAGCAGTTCTTC	CASRPRLAEPNEQFF
TRBJ2-6	few	.	TRBV29-1	TGCAGCGTTGCTTTGGGGTCCTCTGGGGCCAACGTCCTGACTTTC	CSVALGSSGANVLTF
TRBJ2-2	few	.	TRBV29-1	TGCAGCGTTGAGACACAAAACACCGGGGAGCTGTTTTTT	CSVETQNTGELFF
TRBJ1-1	.	TRBD1	TRBV20-1	TGCAGTGCCTCCAAGGGGGCCAGAGCAGCTTTCTTT	CSASKGARAAFF
TRBJ1-5	.	.	TRBV4-1	TGCGCCAGCAGCCAAGTATTTGGGGCGTATAGCAATCAGCCCCAGCATTTT	CASSQVFGAYSNQPQHF
TRBJ1-1	many	.	TRBV5-5	TGTGCCAGCAGCTTGGACGACAGAAGAGTGAACACTGAAGCTTTCTTT	CASSLDDRRVNTEAFF
TRBJ2-1	many	TRBD2	TRBV24-1	TGTGCCACCAGTGATTTAAAGCGGGAGGGTTTCTATGAGCAGTTCTTC	CATSDLKREGFYEQFF
TRBJ1-5	many	.	TRBV7-8	TGTGCCAGCAGCTTAGTAATGGGGGGCCGAAGCAATCAGCCCCAGCATTTT	CASSLVMGGRSNQPQHF
TRBJ2-1	.	TRBD2	TRBV2	TGTGCCAGCAGTGAACTCCGACTAGCGGGAGAAGATGAGCAGTTCTTC	CASSELRLAGEDEQFF
TRBJ2-3	few	.	TRBV7-8	TGTGCCAGCAGCTTACTGGGATATACGCAGTATTTT	CASSLLGYTQYF
TRBJ2-3	many	TRBD2	TRBV2	TGTGCCATAATGAGTCGAGGAGACAATCGGGGGGCAGATACGCAGTATTTT	CAIMSRGDNRGADTQYF
TRBJ2-7	many	.	TRBV6-5	TGTGCCAGCAGTTACCTGGACAGTTGGGGCTCCTACGAGCAGTACTTC	CASSYLDSWGSYEQYF
TRBJ1-1	few	TRBD1	TRBV20-1	TGCAGTGAGGCGGGGACAGGGGGCACTGAAGCTTTCTTT	CSEAGTGGTEAFF
TRBJ1-2	.	.	TRBV19	TGTGCCAGTAGTATCCAACGGGGACACGTCTATGGCTACACCTTC	CASSIQRGHVYGYTF
TRBJ2-2	few	TRBD2	TRBV28	TGTGCCAGCAGTTTAGGGGGAGCGGGAGGATCTGGGGAGCTGTTTTTT	CASSLGGAGGSGELFF
TRBJ1-2	many	.	TRBV12-3/TRBV12-4	TGTGCCAGCAGTTCAGTTCTCCCCCGATTATATGGCTACACCTTC	CASSSVLPRLYGYTF
TRBJ1-1	many	.	TRBV6-6	TGTGCCAGCAGTTACCGCTCCGGAGACACTGAAGCTTTCTTT	CASSYRSGDTEAFF
TRBJ1-2	many	.	TRBV3-1	TGTGCCAGCAGCCACAGTCGAGGCTACACCTTC	CASSHSRGYTF
TRBJ1-5	few	TRBD1	TRBV20-1	TGCAGTGCGCTTATCACAGGGGGCGGTGGCAATCAGCCCCAGCATTTT	CSALITGGGGNQPQHF
TRBJ2-3	many	.	TRBV28	TGTGCCAGCAGTCAGCCTTGGAGGGAGGCCCTACTCCCAGGCACAGATACGCAGTATTTT	CASSQPWREALLPGTDTQYF
TRBJ2-4	many	.	TRBV28	TGTGCCAGCAGTCCCCACCTGATTCAACTAGCCAAAAACATTCAGTACTTC	CASSPHLIQLAKNIQYF
TRBJ2-7	many	TRBD1	TRBV7-8	TGTGCCAGCAGCTTAGCGTGGACAGGGGGCACGAGGGAGGGCCGTGGAAACGAGCAGTACTTC	CASSLAWTGGTREGRGNEQYF
TRBJ1-4	.	TRBD1	TRBV28	TGTGCCAGCAGTGCGACAGGGGGTAAAGAAAAACTGTTTTTT	CASSATGGKEKLFF
TRBJ2-7	many	TRBD2	TRBV18	TGTGCCAGCTCGACTAGCGGGTACTACGAGCAGTACTTC	CASSTSGYYEQYF
TRBJ1-5	.	.	TRBV13	TGTGCCAGCAGCGGCGGTGGTAGTAGCAATCAGCCCCAGCATTTT	CASSGGGSSNQPQHF